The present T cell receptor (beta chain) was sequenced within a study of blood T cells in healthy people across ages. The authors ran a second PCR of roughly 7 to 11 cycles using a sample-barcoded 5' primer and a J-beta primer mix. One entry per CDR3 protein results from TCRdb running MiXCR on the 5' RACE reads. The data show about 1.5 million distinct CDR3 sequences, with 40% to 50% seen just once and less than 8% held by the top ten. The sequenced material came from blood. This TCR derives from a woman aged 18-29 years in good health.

The CDR3, as DNA: TGCGCCAGCAGCCAAGATCGGAAGGACAGGAGCTCCTATAATTCACCCCTCCACTTT. Its translation: CASSQDRKDRSSYNSPLHF. The chain uses TRBV4-1 and TRBJ1-6; 7 bases align to TRBD1. Germline assignment: CDR1 MGHRA and CDR2 YSYEKL. This CDR3 has 19 amino acids. Trimming cost V 0 bases and J 0 bases; bases outside gene matches: 8.